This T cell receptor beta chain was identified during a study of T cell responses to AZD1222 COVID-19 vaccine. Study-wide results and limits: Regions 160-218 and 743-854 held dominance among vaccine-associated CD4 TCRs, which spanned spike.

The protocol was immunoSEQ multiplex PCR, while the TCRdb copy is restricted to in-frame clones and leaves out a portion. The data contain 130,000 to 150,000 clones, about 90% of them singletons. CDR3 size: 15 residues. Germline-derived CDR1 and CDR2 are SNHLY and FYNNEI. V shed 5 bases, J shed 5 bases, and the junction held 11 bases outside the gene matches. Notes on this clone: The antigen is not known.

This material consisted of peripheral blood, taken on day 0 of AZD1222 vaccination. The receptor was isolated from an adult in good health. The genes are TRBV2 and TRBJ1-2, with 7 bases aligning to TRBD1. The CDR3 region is CASSKTGVQMYGYTF. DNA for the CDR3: TGTGCCAGCAGTAAAACAGGGGTTCAAATGTATGGCTACACCTTC.